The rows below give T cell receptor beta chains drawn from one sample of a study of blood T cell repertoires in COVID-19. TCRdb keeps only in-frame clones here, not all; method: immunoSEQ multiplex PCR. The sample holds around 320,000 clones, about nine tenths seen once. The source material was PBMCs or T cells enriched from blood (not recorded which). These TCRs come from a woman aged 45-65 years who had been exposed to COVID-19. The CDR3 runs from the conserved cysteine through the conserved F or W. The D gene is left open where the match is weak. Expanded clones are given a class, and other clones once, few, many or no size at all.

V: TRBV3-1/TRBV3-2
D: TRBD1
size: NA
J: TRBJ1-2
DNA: TGTGCCAGCAGCCCCTACCTGACAGGGGTAGTTGGCTATGGCTACACCTTC
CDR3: CASSPYLTGVVGYGYTF

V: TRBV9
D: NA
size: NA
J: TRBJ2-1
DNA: TGTGCCAGCAGCCACCGGGAGGGACAGAACTACAATGAGCAGTTCTTC
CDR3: CASSHREGQNYNEQFF

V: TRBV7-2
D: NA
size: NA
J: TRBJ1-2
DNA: TGTGCCAGCAGCTTAGGACAGGCGAATGGCTACACCTTC
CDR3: CASSLGQANGYTF

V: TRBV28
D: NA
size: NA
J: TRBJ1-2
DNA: TGTGCCAGCAGAAGCGGGACAACTAACTATGGCTACACCTTC
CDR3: CASRSGTTNYGYTF

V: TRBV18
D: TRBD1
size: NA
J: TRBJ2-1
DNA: TGTGCCAGCTCACCTATGGGACAGGGGGTTTTCTATGAGCAGTTCTTC
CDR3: CASSPMGQGVFYEQFF

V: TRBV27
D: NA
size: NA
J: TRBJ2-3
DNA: TGTGCCAGCAGTTCAACAGGGCCCCTCACAGATACGCAGTATTTT
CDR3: CASSSTGPLTDTQYF

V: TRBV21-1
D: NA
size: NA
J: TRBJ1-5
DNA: TGTGCCAGCAGACACTTGGACAGTCTGAGCAATCAGCCCCAGCATTTT
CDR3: CASRHLDSLSNQPQHF

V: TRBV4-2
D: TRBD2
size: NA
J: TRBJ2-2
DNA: TGTGCCAGCAGCCAAGTGTTGCGGGGCGGGGGGAACACCGGGGAGCTGTTTTTT
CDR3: CASSQVLRGGGNTGELFF

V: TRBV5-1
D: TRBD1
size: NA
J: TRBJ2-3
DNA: TGCGCCAGCAGCTCGACAGGGTATGATACAGATACGCAGTATTTT
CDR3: CASSSTGYDTDTQYF

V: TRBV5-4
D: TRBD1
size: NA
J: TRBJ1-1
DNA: TGTGCCAGCAGCTTGGAGTTGGGACAGCCCGTTTTCTTT
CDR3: CASSLELGQPVFF

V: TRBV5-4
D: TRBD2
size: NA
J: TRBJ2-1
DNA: TGTGCCAGCAGCTTGGGATCGGGGGGGCTGGGGAATGAGCAGTTCTTC
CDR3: CASSLGSGGLGNEQFF

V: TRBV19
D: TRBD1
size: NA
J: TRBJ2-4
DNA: TGTGCCAGCGCCCCGGGACAGAAAAACATTCAGTACTTC
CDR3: CASAPGQKNIQYF

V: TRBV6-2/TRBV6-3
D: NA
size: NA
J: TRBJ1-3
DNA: TGTGCCAGCAGTCCGGGACACAACTCTGGAAACACCATATATTTT
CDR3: CASSPGHNSGNTIYF

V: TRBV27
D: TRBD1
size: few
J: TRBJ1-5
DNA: TGTGCCAGCAGTCCGGACAGGGGCAATCAGCCCCAGCATTTT
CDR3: CASSPDRGNQPQHF

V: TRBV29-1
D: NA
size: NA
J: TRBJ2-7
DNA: TGCAGCGCTCAGGTGGTTTACGAGCAGTACTTC
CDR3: CSAQVVYEQYF

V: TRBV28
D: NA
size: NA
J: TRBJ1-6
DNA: TGTGCCAGCAGAACAAATTCCTATAATTCACCCCTCCACTTT
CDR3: CASRTNSYNSPLHF

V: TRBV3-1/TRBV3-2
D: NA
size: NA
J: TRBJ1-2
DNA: TGTGCCAGCAGCCAAGAGGGCCACGCAGGCCTTGGCTACACCTTC
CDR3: CASSQEGHAGLGYTF

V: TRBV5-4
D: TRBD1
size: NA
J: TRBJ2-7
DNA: TGTGCCAGCAGCCCGGGCGGGACAGGCTACGAGCAGTACTTC
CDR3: CASSPGGTGYEQYF

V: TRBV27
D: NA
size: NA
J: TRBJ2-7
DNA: TGTGCCAGCAGTTTCCGGGTCAACTACGAGCAGTACTTC
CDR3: CASSFRVNYEQYF

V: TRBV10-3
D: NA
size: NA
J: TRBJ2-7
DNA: TGTGCCATCAGTGAGCAGGGCGAGCAGTACTTC
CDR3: CAISEQGEQYF

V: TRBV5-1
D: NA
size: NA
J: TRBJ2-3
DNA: TGCGCCAGCAGCTTGTCCGACACAACCACAGATACGCAGTATTTT
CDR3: CASSLSDTTTDTQYF

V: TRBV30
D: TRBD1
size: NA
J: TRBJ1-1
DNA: TGTGCCTGGAGTGTACCGGACAGGGCGAGCACTGAAGCTTTCTTT
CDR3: CAWSVPDRASTEAFF

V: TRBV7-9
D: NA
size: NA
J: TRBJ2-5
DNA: TGTGCCAGCAGCGTGGACAGTTTAAGGGGGACCCAGTACTTC
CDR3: CASSVDSLRGTQYF

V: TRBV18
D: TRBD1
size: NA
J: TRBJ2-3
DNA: TGTGCCAGCTCACCCCCGAAGGGACAGGGGATACCAGATACGCAGTATTTT
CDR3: CASSPPKGQGIPDTQYF

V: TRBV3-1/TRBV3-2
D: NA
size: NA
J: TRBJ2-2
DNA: NA
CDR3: CASSPQGLAGTPGSCFF

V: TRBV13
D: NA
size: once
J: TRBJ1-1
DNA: TGTGCCAGCAGCTTCCCATCCGGGGGGACAAGAGCTTTCTTT
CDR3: CASSFPSGGTRAFF

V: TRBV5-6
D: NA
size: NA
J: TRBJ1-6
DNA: TGTGCCAGCAGCTTGGGTGGACAGACAAATTCACCCCTCCACTTT
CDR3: CASSLGGQTNSPLHF

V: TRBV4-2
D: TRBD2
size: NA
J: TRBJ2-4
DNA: TGTGCCAGCAGCCATCAACTACTAGCGGGGGGGGCCAAAAACATTCAGTACTTC
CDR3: CASSHQLLAGGAKNIQYF

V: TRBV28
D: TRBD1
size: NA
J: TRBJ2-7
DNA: TGTGCCAGCAGATATTCGACAGGGCCAACCTACGAGCAGTACTTC
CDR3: CASRYSTGPTYEQYF

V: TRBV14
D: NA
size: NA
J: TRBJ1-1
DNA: TGTGCCAGCAGCCACCGTGGACAGTTCACTGAAGCTTTCTTT
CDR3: CASSHRGQFTEAFF

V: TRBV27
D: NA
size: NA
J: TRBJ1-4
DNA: TGTGCCAGCAGTTTTAACAGGGCGAACAGTCCCAATGAAAAACTGTTTTTT
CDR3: CASSFNRANSPNEKLFF

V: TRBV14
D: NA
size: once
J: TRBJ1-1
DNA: TGTGCCACCAGCCGCCGGGAGAACACTGAAGCTTTCTTT
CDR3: CATSRRENTEAFF

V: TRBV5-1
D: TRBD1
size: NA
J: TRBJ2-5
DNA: TGCGCCAGCAGCTTGGATCCTGCGGGACAGGGCGGAGAGACCCAGTACTTC
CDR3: CASSLDPAGQGGETQYF

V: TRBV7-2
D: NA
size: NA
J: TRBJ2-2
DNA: TGTGCCAGCAGCTTACAGGGTATCGTAAGCACCGGGGAGCTGTTTTTT
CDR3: CASSLQGIVSTGELFF

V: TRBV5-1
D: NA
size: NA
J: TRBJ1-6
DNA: TGCGCCAGCAGCTCAAAGCTAGGACAGCCCAACTCCTATAATTCACCCCTCCACTTT
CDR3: CASSSKLGQPNSYNSPLHF

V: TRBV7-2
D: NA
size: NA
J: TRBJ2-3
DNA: TGTGCCAGCAGCTTATTTGGGGCAAGCACAGATACGCAGTATTTT
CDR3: CASSLFGASTDTQYF

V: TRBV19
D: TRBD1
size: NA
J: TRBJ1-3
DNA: TGTGCCAGTAGTTGGGACAGCTCTGGAAACACCATATATTTT
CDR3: CASSWDSSGNTIYF

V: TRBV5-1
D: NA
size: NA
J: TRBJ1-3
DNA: TGCGCCAGCAGCTTGGTGGGGGGCTCTGGAAACACCATATATTTT
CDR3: CASSLVGGSGNTIYF

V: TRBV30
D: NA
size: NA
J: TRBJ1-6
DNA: TGTGCCTGGAGTGTTCAGGGAAATGCTGGCTCACCCCTCCACTTT
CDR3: CAWSVQGNAGSPLHF

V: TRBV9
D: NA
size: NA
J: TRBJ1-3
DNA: TGTGCCAGCAGCGTACAGGGTTCTGGAAACACCATATATTTT
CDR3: CASSVQGSGNTIYF

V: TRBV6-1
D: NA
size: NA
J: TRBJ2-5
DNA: TGTGCCAGCAGTGACAGGGGAGAGACCCAGTACTTC
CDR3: CASSDRGETQYF

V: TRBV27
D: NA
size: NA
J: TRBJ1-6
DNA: TGTGCCAGCAGTTTATACGGGACATCGGGGACCTATAATTCACCCCTCCACTTT
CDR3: CASSLYGTSGTYNSPLHF

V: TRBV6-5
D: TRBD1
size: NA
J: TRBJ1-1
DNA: TGTGCCAGCAGAACAGGGGATTCGATGGGGACTGAAGCTTTCTTT
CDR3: CASRTGDSMGTEAFF

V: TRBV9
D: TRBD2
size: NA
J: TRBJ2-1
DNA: TGTGCCAGCAGCGTAGGGCTAGCGGGCTACAATGAGCAGTTCTTC
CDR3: CASSVGLAGYNEQFF

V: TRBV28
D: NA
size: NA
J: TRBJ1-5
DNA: TGTGCCAGCAGTTTAAACAGGTACTTGAGCAATCAGCCCCAGCATTTT
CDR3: CASSLNRYLSNQPQHF

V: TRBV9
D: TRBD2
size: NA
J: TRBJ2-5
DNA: TGTGCCAGCAGCCCCCCGAGGGGGCGGGGGGGCCTCCCCCAAGAGACCCAGTACTTC
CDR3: CASSPPRGRGGLPQETQYF

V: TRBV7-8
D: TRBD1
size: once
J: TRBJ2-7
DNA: TGTGCCAGCAGCTTAGCAGGGACAGGGGTTTCCGAGCAGTACTTC
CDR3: CASSLAGTGVSEQYF

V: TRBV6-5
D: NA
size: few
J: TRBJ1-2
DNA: TGTGCCAGCATACAGGCCGCGCGGATTAACTATGGCTACACCTTC
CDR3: CASIQAARINYGYTF

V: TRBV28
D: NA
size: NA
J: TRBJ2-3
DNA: TGTGCCAGCAGTTTGGGTCTTAGGGAGAAATCCACAGATACGCAGTATTTT
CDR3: CASSLGLREKSTDTQYF

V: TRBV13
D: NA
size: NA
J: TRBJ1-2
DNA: TGTGCCAGCAGCGCCCGGGACACTAACTATGGCTACACCTTC
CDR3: CASSARDTNYGYTF

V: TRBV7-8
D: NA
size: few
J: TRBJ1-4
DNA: TGTGCCAGCAGCACAAGTAGCGAGACTAATGAAAAACTGTTTTTT
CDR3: CASSTSSETNEKLFF

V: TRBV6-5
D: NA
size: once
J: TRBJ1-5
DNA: TGTGCCAGCAGGGTCGGGGAGGGAAGCAATCAGCCCCAGCATTTT
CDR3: CASRVGEGSNQPQHF

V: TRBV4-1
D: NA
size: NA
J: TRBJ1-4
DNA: TGCGCCAGCAGCCAAGCATCCGCGGGGGCTACTGGATGGGAAAAACTGTTTTTT
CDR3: CASSQASAGATGWEKLFF

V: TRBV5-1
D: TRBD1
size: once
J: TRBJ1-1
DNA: TGCGCCAGCAGCTCCCCGGGACAGGGGGCTGTGAACACTGAAGCTTTCTTT
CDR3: CASSSPGQGAVNTEAFF

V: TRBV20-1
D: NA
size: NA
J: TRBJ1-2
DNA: TGCAGTTATATAGCTAACTATGGCTACACCTTC
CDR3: CSYIANYGYTF

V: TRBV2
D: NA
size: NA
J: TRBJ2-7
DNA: TGTGCCAGCAGTGAAGGGGGCAGCTTCAGCTACGAGCAGTACTTC
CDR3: CASSEGGSFSYEQYF

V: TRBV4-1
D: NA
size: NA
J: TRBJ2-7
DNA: TGCGCCAGCAGCCAAGGTGCGGGGAGGTCCTCCTACGAGCAGTACTTC
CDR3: CASSQGAGRSSYEQYF

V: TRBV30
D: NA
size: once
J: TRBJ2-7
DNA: TGTGCCTGGAGTGGAGTGGGGGCAGATGAGCAGTACTTC
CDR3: CAWSGVGADEQYF